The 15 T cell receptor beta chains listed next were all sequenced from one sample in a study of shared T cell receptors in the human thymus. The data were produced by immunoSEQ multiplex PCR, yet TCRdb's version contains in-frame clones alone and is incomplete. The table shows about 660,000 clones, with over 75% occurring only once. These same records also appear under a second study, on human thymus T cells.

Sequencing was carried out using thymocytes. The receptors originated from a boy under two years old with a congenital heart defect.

The DNA of the CDR3 is TGCGCCAGCAGCCTATCAGGGGCCGTCAACTATGGCTACACCTTC. Translated: CASSLSGAVNYGYTF. The chain has TRBV4-3 and TRBJ1-2; a possible D gene is TRBD1 (6 bases). V lost 4 bases to trimming and J lost 2 bases, with 14 bases between them. The CDR3 has 15 residues. Germline V CDR1 and CDR2: LGHNA, YSLEER.

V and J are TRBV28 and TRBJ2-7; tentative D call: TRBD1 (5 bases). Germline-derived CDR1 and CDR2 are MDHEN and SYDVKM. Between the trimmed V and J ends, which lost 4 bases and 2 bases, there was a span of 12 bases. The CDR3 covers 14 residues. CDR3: CASSSGQGPYEQYF. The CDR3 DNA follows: TGTGCCAGCAGTTCAGGGCAGGGCCCCTACGAGCAGTACTTC. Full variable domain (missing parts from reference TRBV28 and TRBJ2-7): DVKVTQSSRYLVKRTGEKVFLECVQDMDHENMFWYRQDPGLGLRLIYFSYDVKMKEKGDIPEGYSVSREKKERFSLILESASTNQTSMYLCASSSGQGPYEQYFGPGTRLTVT.

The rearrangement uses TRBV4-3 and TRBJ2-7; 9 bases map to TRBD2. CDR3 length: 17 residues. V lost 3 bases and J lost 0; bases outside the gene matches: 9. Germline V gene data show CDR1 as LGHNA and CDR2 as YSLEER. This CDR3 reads CASSQFRRTSDSYEQYF. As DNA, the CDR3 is TGCGCCAGCAGCCAGTTCCGGCGGACTAGCGACTCCTACGAGCAGTACTTC.

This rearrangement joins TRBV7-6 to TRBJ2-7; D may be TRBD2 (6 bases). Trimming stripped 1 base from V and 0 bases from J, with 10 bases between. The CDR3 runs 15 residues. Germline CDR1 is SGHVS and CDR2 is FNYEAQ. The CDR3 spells CASSLVYGSSYEQYF. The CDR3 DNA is TGTGCCAGCAGCTTAGTTTACGGGAGCTCCTACGAGCAGTACTTC. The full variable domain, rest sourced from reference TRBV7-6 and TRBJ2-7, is GAGVSQSPRYKVTKRGQDVALRCDPISGHVSLYWYRQALGQGPEFLTYFNYEAQQDKSGLPNDRFSAERPEGSISTLTIQRTEQRDSAMYRCASSLVYGSSYEQYFGPGTRLTVT.

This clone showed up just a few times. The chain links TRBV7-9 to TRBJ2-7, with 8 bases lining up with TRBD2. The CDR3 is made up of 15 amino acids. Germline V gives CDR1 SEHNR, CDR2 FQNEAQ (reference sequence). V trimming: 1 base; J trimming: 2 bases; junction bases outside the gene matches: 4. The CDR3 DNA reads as TGTGCCAGCAGCTTAGGTGAGCGGGAGACCTACGAGCAGTACTTC. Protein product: CASSLGERETYEQYF. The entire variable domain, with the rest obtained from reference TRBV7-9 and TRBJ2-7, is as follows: DTGVSQNPRHKITKRGQNVTFRCDPISEHNRLYWYRQTLGQGPEFLTYFQNEAQLEKSRLLSDRFSAERPKGSFSTLEIQRTEQGDSAMYLCASSLGERETYEQYFGPGTRLTVT.

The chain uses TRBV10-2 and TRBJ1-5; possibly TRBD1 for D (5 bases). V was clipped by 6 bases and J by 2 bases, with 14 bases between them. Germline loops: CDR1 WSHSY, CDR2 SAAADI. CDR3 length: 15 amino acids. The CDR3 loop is CASSFDSTGNQPQHF. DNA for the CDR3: TGCGCCAGCAGCTTCGACAGTACGGGCAATCAGCCCCAGCATTTT.

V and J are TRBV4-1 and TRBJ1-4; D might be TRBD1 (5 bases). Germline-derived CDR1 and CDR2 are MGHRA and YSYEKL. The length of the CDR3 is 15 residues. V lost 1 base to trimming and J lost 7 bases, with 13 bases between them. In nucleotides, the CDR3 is TGCGCCAGCAGCCAAGGGCCAGGGATGCCTGAAAAACTGTTTTTT. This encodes CASSQGPGMPEKLFF.

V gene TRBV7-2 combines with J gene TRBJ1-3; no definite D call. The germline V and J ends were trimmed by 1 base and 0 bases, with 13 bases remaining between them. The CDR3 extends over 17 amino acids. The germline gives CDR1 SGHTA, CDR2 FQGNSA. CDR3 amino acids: CASSLGNWTDSGNTIYF. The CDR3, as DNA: TGTGCCAGCAGCTTAGGGAACTGGACTGACTCTGGAAACACCATATATTTT.

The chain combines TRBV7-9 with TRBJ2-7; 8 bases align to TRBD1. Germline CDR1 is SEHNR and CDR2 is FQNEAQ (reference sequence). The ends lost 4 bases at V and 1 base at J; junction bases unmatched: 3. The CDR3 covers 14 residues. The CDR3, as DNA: TGTGCCAGCAGCTCCCGGGACAGGTCCTACGAGCAGTACTTC. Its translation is CASSSRDRSYEQYF.

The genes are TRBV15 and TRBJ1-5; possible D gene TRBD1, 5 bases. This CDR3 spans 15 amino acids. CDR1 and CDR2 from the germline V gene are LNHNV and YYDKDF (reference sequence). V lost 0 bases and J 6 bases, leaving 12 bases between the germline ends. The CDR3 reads CATSRDKRGGQPQHF. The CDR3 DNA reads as TGTGCCACCAGCAGAGATAAGAGGGGAGGTCAGCCCCAGCATTTT.

CDR3 nucleotide sequence: TGTGCCACCAGCAGAGGAGCTACGGGGAATGAGCAGTTCTTC. Translated: CATSRGATGNEQFF. The chain combines TRBV15 with TRBJ2-1, with D possibly being TRBD2 (5 bases). This CDR3 has 14 amino acids. The V gene lost 1 base and the J gene lost 7 bases, with 11 bases spanning the gap. CDR1 and CDR2 (germline): LNHNV, YYDKDF (reference sequence).

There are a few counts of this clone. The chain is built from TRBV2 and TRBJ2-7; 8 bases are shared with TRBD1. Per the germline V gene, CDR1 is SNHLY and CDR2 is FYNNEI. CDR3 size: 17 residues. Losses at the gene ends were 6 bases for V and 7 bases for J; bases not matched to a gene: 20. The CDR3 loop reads CASSRGEDRVGTGEQYF. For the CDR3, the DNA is TGTGCCAGCAGCCGAGGGGAGGACAGGGTTGGAACTGGGGAGCAGTACTTC.

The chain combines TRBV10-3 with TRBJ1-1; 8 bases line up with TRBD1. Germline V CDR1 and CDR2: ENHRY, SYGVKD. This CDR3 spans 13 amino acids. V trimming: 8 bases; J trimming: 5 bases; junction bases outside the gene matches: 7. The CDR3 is CAIRIRGRTEAFF. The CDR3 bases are TGTGCCATCCGGATCAGGGGGCGGACTGAAGCTTTCTTT.

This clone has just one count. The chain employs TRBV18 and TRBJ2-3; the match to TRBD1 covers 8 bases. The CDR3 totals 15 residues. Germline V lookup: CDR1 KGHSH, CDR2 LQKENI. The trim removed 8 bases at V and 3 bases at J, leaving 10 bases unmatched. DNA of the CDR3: TGTGCCAGCAAGAAGGACAGGGTTAGGACAGATACGCAGTATTTT. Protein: CASKKDRVRTDTQYF.

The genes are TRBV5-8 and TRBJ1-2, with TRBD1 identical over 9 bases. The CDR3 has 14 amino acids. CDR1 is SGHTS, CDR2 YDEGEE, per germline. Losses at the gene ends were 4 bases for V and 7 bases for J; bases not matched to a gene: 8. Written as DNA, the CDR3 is TGTGCCAGCAGCCTTGAACAGGGGGCTGGTGGCTACACCTTC. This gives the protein CASSLEQGAGGYTF. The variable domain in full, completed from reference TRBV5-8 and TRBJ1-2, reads EAGVTQSPTHLIKTRGQQATLRCSPISGHTSVYWYQQALGLGLQFLLWYDEGEERNRGNFPPRFSGRQFPNYSSELNVNALELEDSALYLCASSLEQGAGGYTFGSGTRLTVV.